The next 19 T cell receptor beta chains were all read from a single sample in a study of T cell repertoires in cytomegalovirus infection. TCRdb called the reads again in MiXCR, with one record for every CDR3 protein. The sample includes roughly 500,000 distinct CDR3 sequences, approximately 42% of them seen just once. No antigen has been identified for these receptors. Sequencing used cultured PBMCs, obtained from culture after CMV antigen stimulation. These receptors were collected from a human donor in good health (CMV status not recorded). Some clones in this sample may be carry-over from other donors' samples.

This clonotype has just a few counts. V is TRBV6-5 and J is TRBJ2-7; D is uncertain. The CDR3 length is 14 residues. The V and J ends lost 6 bases and 0 bases respectively, with 12 bases between them. Looked up from germline, CDR1 is MNHEY and CDR2 is SVGAGI. CDR3 bases: TGTGCCAGCAGCTCCCACCGGGTCTCCTACGAGCAGTACTTC. This gives the protein CASSSHRVSYEQYF.

This clonotype was seen at least ten times. The genes are TRBV7-2 and TRBJ2-5, with TRBD2 matching over 8 bases. This CDR3 contains 15 residues. Germline CDR1 is SGHTA and CDR2 is FQGNSA. The J segment lost 5 bases and the V segment lost 4 bases, leaving 9 bases of the junction unmatched. Written as DNA, the CDR3 is TGTGCCAGCAGCTCCCCCCCGGGGGGGGGGGAGACCCAGTACTTC. Its protein is CASSSPPGGGETQYF. Full variable domain (rest looked up from reference TRBV7-2 and TRBJ2-5): GAGVSQSPSNKVTEKGKDVELRCDPISGHTALYWYRQSLGQGLEFLIYFQGNSAPDKSGLPSDRFSAERTGGSVSTLTIQRTQQEDSAVYLCASSSPPGGGETQYFGPGTRLLVL.

The chain combines TRBV27 with TRBJ1-2; 10 nucleotides line up with TRBD1. The CDR3 is 18 residues long. V dropped 7 bases and J dropped 3; count of bases not matched to a gene: 17. Germline CDR1 reads MNHEY; CDR2 reads SMNVEV (reference sequence). This CDR3 reads CASKLHRDRGAGDYGYTF. The CDR3 DNA sequence: TGTGCCAGCAAACTTCACCGGGACAGGGGAGCGGGGGACTATGGCTACACCTTC.

The J gene is TRBJ2-1, the V gene TRBV6-8; D remains unclear. CDR3 length: 12 amino acids. Germline values: CDR1 MNHGY, CDR2 SAAAGT. Trimming shortened V by 5 bases and J by 10 bases, and 12 bases separated the two germline ends. CDR3 sequence: CASSLGNTEQFF. DNA of the CDR3: TGTGCCAGCAGTCTGGGGAACACAGAGCAGTTCTTC.

In its sample, this clonotype was seen many times. This rearrangement joins TRBV7-2 to TRBJ2-3; no clear D. Trimming shortened V by 5 bases and J by 4 bases, and 13 bases separated the two germline ends. Germline CDR1 SGHTA, CDR2 FQGNSA. The CDR3 totals 14 residues. CDR3 region: CASSPTGSSDTQYF. Here the CDR3 DNA reads TGTGCCAGCAGCCCGACCGGCTCGTCAGATACGCAGTATTTT.

The chain recombines TRBV20-1 with TRBJ2-3; tentatively, D is TRBD1 (6 bases). Germline-derived CDR1 and CDR2 are DFQATT and SNEGSKA (reference sequence). V was pared by 3 bases and J by 2 bases, with 9 bases between. CDR3 length: 13 amino acids. The CDR3 DNA reads TGCAGTGCTAGGGGGGCAACCACAGATACGCAGTATTTT. Protein: CSARGATTDTQYF.

The chain joins TRBV11-2 to TRBJ2-1; 11 nucleotides agree with TRBD2. CDR3 size: 19 residues. Germline lookup yields CDR1 SGHAT and CDR2 FQNNGV. V gave up 5 bases and J gave up 8 bases; unmatched junction bases: 20. The CDR3 reads CASSQVAEVAGGPWDEQFF. CDR3 coding DNA: TGTGCCAGCAGCCAAGTCGCCGAGGTAGCGGGGGGGCCTTGGGATGAGCAGTTCTTC.

V and J are TRBV4-2 and TRBJ2-1; weak D call: TRBD1 (6 bases). The germline V gene has CDR1 LGHNA and CDR2 YNFKEQ. The V end lost 0 bases, the J end lost 7 bases, and 13 bases lay between the germline ends. The CDR3 runs 15 residues. The CDR3 DNA reads as TGTGCCAGCAGCCAAGAATTCGGACAGCAGAATGAGCAGTTCTTC. Translation: CASSQEFGQQNEQFF.

The CDR3 nucleotides are TGTGCCACCAGCAGAGATCGGGGAACTGGAAACACCATATATTTT. Protein product: CATSRDRGTGNTIYF. The chain has TRBV15 and TRBJ1-3; no clear D. The length of the CDR3 is 15 residues. With 0 bases removed from V and 2 bases from J, the gap between germline ends came to 8 bases. From germline, CDR1 is LNHNV and CDR2 YYDKDF (reference sequence).

This clonotype was counted many times. The J gene is TRBJ2-7, the V gene TRBV7-2; D is unresolved. Trimming took 2 bases from V and 1 from J, leaving 3 bases between them. Per the germline V gene, CDR1 is SGHTA and CDR2 is FQGNSA. The CDR3 covers 12 residues. Written as DNA, the CDR3 is TGTGCCAGCAGCTTAACTTCCTACGAGCAGTACTTC. Translated, it gives CASSLTSYEQYF. Combining the CDR3 with reference TRBV7-2 and TRBJ2-7 gives the whole variable domain GAGVSQSPSNKVTEKGKDVELRCDPISGHTALYWYRQSLGQGLEFLIYFQGNSAPDKSGLPSDRFSAERTGGSVSTLTIQRTQQEDSAVYLCASSLTSYEQYFGPGTRLTVT.

This chain joins TRBV20-1 and TRBJ1-2; 7 positions agree with TRBD1. Germline loops: CDR1 DFQATT, CDR2 SNEGSKA (reference sequence). The CDR3 length is 14 residues. V lost 2 bases, J lost 7 bases, and 10 bases stayed unmatched. The CDR3 nucleotides read TGCAGTGCTAGAAAAGACAGGGCGTCGGTTGGCTACACCTTC. It specifies CSARKDRASVGYTF.

This clonotype was seen repeatedly, ten times or more. V gene TRBV7-2 combines with J gene TRBJ2-3; D is ambiguous. CDR3 length: 14 residues. V was pared by 1 base and J by 3 bases, with 8 bases between. CDR1 SGHTA and CDR2 FQGNSA come from the germline V gene. The CDR3 DNA follows: TGTGCCAGCAGCTTAGGTACTCTAACAGATACGCAGTATTTT. It translates to CASSLGTLTDTQYF. Complete variable domain (other parts from reference TRBV7-2 and TRBJ2-3): GAGVSQSPSNKVTEKGKDVELRCDPISGHTALYWYRQSLGQGLEFLIYFQGNSAPDKSGLPSDRFSAERTGGSVSTLTIQRTQQEDSAVYLCASSLGTLTDTQYFGPGTRLTVL.

This clonotype was seen more than once but under ten times. The chain carries TRBV6-1 and TRBJ2-5, with D tentatively TRBD2 (5 bases). The CDR3 is 11 residues long. V dropped 9 bases and J dropped 5 bases, with 10 bases sitting between them. Germline V CDR1 and CDR2: MNHNS, SASEGT. CDR3 DNA sequence: TGTGCCAGTCGAAGGAGGGAGACCCAGTACTTC. Translating gives CASRRRETQYF.

V usage is TRBV12-3 or TRBV12-4 and J usage is TRBJ2-7; D not certain. V lost 2 bases and J lost 11, with 16 bases in between. The CDR3 length is 13 residues. The CDR3 DNA reads TGTGCCAGCAGTTTAAGGGAAAACTCTGAGAAGTACTTC. Protein: CASSLRENSEKYF.

The chain has TRBV13 and TRBJ2-3, with unresolved D. Trimming left V 3 bases short and J 0 bases short, with 13 bases between. CDR1 and CDR2 from the germline V gene are PRHDT and FYEKMQ (reference sequence). This CDR3 comprises 16 residues. The CDR3 DNA reads as TGTGCCAGCAGCTTGGCCAGGCGGCGGAGCACAGATACGCAGTATTTT. It encodes CASSLARRRSTDTQYF. The full variable domain, in which reference TRBV13 and TRBJ2-3 provide the parts outside the CDR3, is AAGVIQSPRHLIKEKRETATLKCYPIPRHDTVYWYQQGPGQDPQFLISFYEKMQSDKGSIPDRFSAQQFSDYHSELNMSSLELGDSALYFCASSLARRRSTDTQYFGPGTRLTVL.

This clonotype came up once. The rearrangement links TRBV6-2 or TRBV6-3 to TRBJ1-2; tentatively, D is TRBD1 (6 bases). From germline, CDR1 is MNHEY and CDR2 SVGEGT. The CDR3 spans 16 residues. V was pared by 0 bases and J by 1 base, with 12 bases between. The CDR3 loop reads CASSYSTRGLNYGYTF. The CDR3 DNA is TGTGCCAGCAGTTACTCGACCAGGGGCCTTAACTATGGCTACACCTTC.

This clonotype showed up just a few times. The CDR3 bases are TGTGCCAGCTCACCGTTAGAGCGGGAGACCCAGTACTTC. Its translation is CASSPLERETQYF. The chain carries TRBV18 and TRBJ2-5; possible D gene TRBD2, 5 bases. Germline-derived CDR1 and CDR2 are KGHSH and LQKENI. The V gene lost 3 bases and the J gene lost 5 bases, with 10 bases spanning the gap. The CDR3 is 13 residues long.

The rearrangement joins TRBV7-4 to TRBJ1-3; D is undetermined. CDR3 length: 14 residues. Germline-derived CDR1 and CDR2 are SGHVT and SQSDAQ. V was cut by 10 bases and J by 0 bases, with 13 bases left in between. The CDR3: CAIPTTGSGNTIYF. In DNA form, the CDR3 reads TGTGCCATCCCGACGACGGGCTCTGGAAACACCATATATTTT.

The chain has TRBV5-4 and TRBJ2-4; no reliable D call. V lost 2 bases and J 5 bases, leaving 8 bases between the germline ends. Germline V gene data show CDR1 as SGHNT and CDR2 as YYREEE (reference sequence). This CDR3 is 13 amino acids long. CDR3 sequence reads: CASSLRAQNIQYF. CDR3 in DNA: TGTGCCAGCAGCTTACGGGCCCAAAACATTCAGTACTTC.